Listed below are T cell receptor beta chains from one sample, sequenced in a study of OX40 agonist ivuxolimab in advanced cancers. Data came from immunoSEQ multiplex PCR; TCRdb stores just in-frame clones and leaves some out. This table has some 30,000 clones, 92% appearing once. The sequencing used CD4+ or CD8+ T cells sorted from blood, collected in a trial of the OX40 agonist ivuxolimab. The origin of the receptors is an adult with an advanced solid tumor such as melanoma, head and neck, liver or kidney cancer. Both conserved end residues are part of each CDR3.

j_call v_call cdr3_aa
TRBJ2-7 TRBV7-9 CASSLGAGSSSYEQYF
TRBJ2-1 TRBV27 CASSLSVGSSYNEQFF
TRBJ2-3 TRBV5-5 CASRRRREREVTDTQYF
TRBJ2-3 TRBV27 CASSFLRTGGSTDTQYF
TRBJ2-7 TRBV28 CASSLLSYEQYF
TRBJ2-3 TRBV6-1 CASSERRESTDTQYF
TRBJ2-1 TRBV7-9 CASSFLGGDYNEQFF
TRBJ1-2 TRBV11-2 CASSLEQGERYGYTF
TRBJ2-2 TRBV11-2 CASSLSPGELFF
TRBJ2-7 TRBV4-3 CASSQDMRGAYYEQYF
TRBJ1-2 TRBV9 CASSAGGEDGYTF
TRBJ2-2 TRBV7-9 CASSRGTGELFF
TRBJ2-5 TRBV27 CASRSEVAAQETQYF
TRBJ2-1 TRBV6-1 CASPKGEEGNEQFF
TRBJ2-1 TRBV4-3 CASSQDQEGFSYNEQFF
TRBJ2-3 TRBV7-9 CASSAGQGADTQYF
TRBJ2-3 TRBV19 CASSIQLAAQDTQYF
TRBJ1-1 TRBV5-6 CASSSTGVTEAFF
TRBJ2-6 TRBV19 CASSGQGIFTNVLTF
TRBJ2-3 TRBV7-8 CASRRHYAGPPDTQYF
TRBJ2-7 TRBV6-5 CASSYRGDSDEQYF
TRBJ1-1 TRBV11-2 CASSVGPQGYTEAFF
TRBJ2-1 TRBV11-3 CASSSGAVYNEQFF
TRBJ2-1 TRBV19 CASSPLGTYNEQFF
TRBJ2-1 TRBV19 CASSIMRNEQFF
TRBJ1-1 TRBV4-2 CASSQTGVTEAFF
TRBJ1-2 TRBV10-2 CASWKGIIYGYTF
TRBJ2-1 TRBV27 CASSILAGGEQFF
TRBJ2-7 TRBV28 CASRYLNYEQYF
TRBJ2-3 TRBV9 CASSDAGWDTQYF
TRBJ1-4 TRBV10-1 CASSETTTNEKLFF
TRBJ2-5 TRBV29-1 CSVPDVATSYQETQYF
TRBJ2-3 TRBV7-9 CASSRVLTPDTQYF
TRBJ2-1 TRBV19 CASSIATGGDEQFF
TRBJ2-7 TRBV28 CASRPETGRLAGSYEQYF
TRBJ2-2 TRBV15 CATSRGRATGELFF
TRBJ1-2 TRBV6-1 CASSPGTGGYGYTF
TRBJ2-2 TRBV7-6 CASILAGTGELFF
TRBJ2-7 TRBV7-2 CASRSGEGHWAYEQYF
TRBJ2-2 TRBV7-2 CASSLSEGGELFF
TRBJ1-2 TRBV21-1 CASSKAGQINYGYTF
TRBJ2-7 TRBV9 CASSVGGSILYEQYF
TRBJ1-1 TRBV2 CASSDGQGNTEAFF
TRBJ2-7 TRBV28 CASSLVTGIYEQYF
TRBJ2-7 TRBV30 CAWSVGTSPVYEQYF
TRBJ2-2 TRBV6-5 CASSQGQGEDGELFF
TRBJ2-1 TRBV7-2 CASSTGISPSNEQFF
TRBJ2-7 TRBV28 CASSPLAGEVAGYEQYF